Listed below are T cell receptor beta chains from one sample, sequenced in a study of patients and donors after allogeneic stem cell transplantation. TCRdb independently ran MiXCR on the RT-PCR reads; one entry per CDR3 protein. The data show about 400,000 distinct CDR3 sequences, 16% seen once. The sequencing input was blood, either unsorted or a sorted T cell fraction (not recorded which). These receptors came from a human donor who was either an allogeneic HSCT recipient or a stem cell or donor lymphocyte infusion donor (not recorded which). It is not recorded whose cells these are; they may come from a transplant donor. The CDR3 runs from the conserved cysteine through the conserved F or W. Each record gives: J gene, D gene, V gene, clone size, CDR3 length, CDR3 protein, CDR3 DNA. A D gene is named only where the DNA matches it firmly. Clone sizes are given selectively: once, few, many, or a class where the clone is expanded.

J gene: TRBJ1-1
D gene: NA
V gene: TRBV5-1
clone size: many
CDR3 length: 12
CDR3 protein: CASTGGNTEAFF
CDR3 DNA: TGCGCCAGCACGGGGGGGAACACTGAAGCTTTCTTT

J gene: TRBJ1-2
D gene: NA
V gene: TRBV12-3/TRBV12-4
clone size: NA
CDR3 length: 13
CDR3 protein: CASSLSLIYGYTF
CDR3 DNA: TGTGCCAGCAGTTTGAGCCTCATCTATGGCTACACCTTC

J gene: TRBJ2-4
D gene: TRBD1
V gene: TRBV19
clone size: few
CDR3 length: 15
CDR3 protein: CASSTTPGTGYIQYF
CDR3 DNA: TGTGCCAGTAGTACTACCCCCGGGACAGGGTACATTCAGTACTTC

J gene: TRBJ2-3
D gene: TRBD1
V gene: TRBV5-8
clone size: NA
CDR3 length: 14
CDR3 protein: CASSSGQITDTQYF
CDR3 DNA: TGTGCCAGCAGCTCGGGACAGATCACAGATACACAGTATTTT

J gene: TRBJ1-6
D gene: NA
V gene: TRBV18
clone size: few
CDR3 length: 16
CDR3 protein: CASSPFSDGNNSPLHF
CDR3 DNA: TGTGCCAGCTCACCTTTCTCGGACGGAAATAATTCACCCCTCCACTTT

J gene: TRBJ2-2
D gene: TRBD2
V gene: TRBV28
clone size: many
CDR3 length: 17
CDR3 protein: CASSKLAGGHNTGELFF
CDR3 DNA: TGTGCCAGCAGCAAACTAGCGGGGGGACATAACACCGGGGAGCTGTTTTTT

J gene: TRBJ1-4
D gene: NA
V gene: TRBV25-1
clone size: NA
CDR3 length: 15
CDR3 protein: CASSRAGVFNEKLFF
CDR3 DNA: TGTGCCAGCAGTCGGGCAGGGGTCTTTAATGAAAAACTGTTTTTT

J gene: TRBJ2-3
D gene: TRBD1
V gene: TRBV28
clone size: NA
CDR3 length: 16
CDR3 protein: CASSSPGQGPTDTQYF
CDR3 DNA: TGTGCCAGCAGTTCCCCCGGACAGGGCCCCACAGATACGCAGTATTTT

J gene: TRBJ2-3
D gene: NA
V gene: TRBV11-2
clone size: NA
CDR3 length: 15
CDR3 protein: CASSPWTTPGDTQYF
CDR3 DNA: TGTGCCAGCAGCCCCTGGACTACCCCAGGGGATACGCAGTATTTT

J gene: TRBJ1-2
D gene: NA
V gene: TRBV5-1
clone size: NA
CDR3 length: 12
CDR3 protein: CASSVGAFGYTF
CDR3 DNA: TGCGCCAGCAGTGTGGGGGCGTTTGGCTACACCTTC

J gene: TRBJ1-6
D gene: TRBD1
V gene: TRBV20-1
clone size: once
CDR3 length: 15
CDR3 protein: CSAVLTGGLNSPLHF
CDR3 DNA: TGCAGTGCTGTTTTGACAGGGGGCCTGAATTCACCCCTCCACTTT

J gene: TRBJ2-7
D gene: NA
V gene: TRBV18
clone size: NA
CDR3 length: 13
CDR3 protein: CASSPGVGREQYF
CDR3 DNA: TGTGCCAGCTCACCGGGTGTGGGGAGAGAGCAGTACTTC

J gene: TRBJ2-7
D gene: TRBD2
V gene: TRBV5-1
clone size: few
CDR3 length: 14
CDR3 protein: CASTERESSYEQYF
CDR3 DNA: TGCGCCAGCACGGAGCGGGAGTCTTCCTACGAGCAGTACTTC

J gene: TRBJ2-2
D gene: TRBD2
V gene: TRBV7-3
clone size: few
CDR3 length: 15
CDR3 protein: CASSSLAGSSGELFF
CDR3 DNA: TGTGCCAGCAGCTCTTTAGCGGGATCCTCCGGGGAGCTGTTTTTT

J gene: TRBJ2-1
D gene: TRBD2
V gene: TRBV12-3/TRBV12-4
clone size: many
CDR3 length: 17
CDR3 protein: CASSFSSGGRRVNEQFF
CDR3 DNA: TGTGCCAGCAGTTTCAGTTCGGGCGGGAGACGGGTGAATGAGCAGTTCTTC

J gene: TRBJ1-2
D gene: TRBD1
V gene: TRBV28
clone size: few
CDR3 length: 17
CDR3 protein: CASSIPQTGLPSYGYTF
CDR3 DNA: TGTGCCAGCAGTATACCCCAGACAGGGTTGCCTAGCTATGGCTACACCTTC

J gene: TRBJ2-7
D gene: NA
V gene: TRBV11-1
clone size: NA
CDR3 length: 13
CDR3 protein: CASSLSDGGEQYF
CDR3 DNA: TGTGCCAGCAGCTTATCGGACGGCGGCGAGCAGTACTTC

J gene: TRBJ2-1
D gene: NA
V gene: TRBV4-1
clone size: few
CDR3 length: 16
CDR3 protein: CASSQEIVQDGHEQFF
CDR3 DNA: TGCGCCAGCAGCCAAGAAATCGTACAGGACGGGCATGAGCAGTTCTTC

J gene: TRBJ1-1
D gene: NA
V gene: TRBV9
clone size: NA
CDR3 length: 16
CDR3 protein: CASSAGTSRLNTEAFF
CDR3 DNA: TGTGCCAGCAGCGCTGGGACTTCTCGTTTGAACACTGAAGCTTTCTTT

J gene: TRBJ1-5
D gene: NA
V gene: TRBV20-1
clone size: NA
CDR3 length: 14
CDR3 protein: CSARGDRRNQPQHF
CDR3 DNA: TGCAGTGCTAGAGGAGACAGGCGAAATCAGCCCCAGCATTTT

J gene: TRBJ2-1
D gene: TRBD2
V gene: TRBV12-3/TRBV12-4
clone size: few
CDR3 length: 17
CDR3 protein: CASSLYGLAGVYNEQFF
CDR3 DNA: TGTGCCAGCAGTTTGTATGGATTAGCGGGGGTTTACAATGAGCAGTTCTTC

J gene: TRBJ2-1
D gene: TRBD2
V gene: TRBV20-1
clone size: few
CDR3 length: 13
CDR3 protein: CSALASGGNEQFF
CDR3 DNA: TGCAGTGCGTTGGCTAGCGGGGGGAATGAGCAGTTCTTC

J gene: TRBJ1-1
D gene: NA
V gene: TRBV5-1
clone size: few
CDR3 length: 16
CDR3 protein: CASSLDYRARGTEAFF
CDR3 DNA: TGCGCCAGCAGCTTGGATTATCGGGCCAGGGGCACTGAAGCTTTCTTT

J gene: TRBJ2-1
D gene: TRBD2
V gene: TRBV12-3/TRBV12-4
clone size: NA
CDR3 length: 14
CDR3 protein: CASASGGRPYEQFF
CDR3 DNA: TGTGCCAGCGCCTCGGGGGGGCGGCCTTATGAGCAGTTCTTC

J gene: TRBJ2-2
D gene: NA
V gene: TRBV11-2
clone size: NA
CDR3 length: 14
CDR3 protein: CASSLEGRTGELFF
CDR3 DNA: TGTGCCAGCAGCTTAGAGGGTCGTACCGGGGAGCTGTTTTTT

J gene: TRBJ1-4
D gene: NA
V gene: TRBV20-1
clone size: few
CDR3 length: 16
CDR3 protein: CSARDFYGVAGEKLFF
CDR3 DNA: TGCAGTGCTAGAGATTTCTACGGGGTGGCGGGTGAAAAACTGTTTTTT

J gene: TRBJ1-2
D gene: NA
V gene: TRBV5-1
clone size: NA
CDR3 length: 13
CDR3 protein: CASSSGHHYGYTF
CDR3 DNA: TGCGCCAGCAGCTCGGGACACCACTATGGCTACACCTTC

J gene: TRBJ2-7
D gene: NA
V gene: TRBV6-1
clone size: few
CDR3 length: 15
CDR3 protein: CASSEARAGSYEQYF
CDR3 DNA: TGTGCCAGCAGTGAAGCGCGAGCCGGCTCCTACGAGCAGTACTTC

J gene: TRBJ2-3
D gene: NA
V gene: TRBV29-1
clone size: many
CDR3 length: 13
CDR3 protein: CSVETLPTDTQYF
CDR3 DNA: TGCAGCGTTGAAACCCTCCCCACAGATACGCAGTATTTT

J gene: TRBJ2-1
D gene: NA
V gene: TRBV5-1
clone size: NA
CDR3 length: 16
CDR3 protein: CASSLDPDWTYNEQFF
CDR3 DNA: TGCGCCAGCAGCTTGGATCCGGACTGGACCTACAATGAGCAGTTCTTC

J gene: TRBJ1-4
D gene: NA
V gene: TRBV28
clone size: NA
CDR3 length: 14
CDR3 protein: CASSSPTENEKLFF
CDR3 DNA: TGTGCCAGCAGTTCACCGACAGAGAATGAAAAACTGTTTTTT

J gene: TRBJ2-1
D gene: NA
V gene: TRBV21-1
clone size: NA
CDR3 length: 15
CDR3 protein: CASSRGLARSHEQFF
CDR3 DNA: TGTGCCAGCAGCCGTGGACTAGCGCGGAGCCATGAGCAGTTCTTC

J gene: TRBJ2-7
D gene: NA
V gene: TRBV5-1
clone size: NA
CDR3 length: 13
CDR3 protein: CASSLRVAYEQYF
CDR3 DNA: TGCGCCAGCAGCTTGCGGGTTGCCTACGAGCAGTACTTC

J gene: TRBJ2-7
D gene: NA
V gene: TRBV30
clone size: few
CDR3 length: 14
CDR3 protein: CAWTRGKGSYEQYF
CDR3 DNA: TGTGCCTGGACCAGGGGAAAGGGATCCTACGAGCAGTACTTC

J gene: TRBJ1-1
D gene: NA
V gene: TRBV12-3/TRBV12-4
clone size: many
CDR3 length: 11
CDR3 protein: CASSLGLEAFF
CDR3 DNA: TGTGCCAGCAGTTTGGGGCTTGAAGCTTTCTTT

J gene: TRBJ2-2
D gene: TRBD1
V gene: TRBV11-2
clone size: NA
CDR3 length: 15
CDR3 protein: CASSLGTGQGGELFF
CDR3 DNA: TGTGCCAGCAGCTTAGGAACGGGACAGGGCGGGGAGCTGTTTTTT

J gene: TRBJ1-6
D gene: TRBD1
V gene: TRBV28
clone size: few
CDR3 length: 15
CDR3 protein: CASSSTGGGNSPLHF
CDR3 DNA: TGTGCCAGCAGTTCCACAGGGGGCGGTAATTCACCCCTCCACTTT

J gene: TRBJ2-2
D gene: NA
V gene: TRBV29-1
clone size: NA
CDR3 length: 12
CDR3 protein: CSVGRSTGELFF
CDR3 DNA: TGCAGCGTTGGGCGTAGCACCGGGGAGCTGTTTTTT

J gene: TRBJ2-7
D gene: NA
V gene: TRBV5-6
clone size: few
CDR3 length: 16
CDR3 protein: CASSLAAGGALYEQYF
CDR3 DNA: TGTGCCAGCAGCTTGGCGGCAGGGGGGGCATTGTACGAGCAGTACTTC

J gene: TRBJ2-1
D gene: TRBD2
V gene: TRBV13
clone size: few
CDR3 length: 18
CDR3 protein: CASSLWDYSTQLYNEQFF
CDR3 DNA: TGTGCCAGCAGCTTATGGGACTACAGCACGCAACTGTACAATGAGCAGTTCTTC

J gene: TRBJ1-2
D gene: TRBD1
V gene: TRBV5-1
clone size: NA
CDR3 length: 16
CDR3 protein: CASKGSGSTGSYGYTF
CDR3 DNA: TGCGCCAGCAAAGGGTCTGGATCGACAGGGTCCTATGGCTACACCTTC

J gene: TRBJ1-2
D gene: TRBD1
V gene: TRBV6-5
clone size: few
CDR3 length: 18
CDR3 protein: CASSYSVRDRGPNYGYTF
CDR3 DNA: TGTGCCAGCAGTTACTCGGTGAGGGACAGGGGGCCTAACTATGGCTACACCTTC

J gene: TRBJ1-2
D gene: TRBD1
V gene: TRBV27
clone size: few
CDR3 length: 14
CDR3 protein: CASSGQGGSYGYTF
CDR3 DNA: TGTGCCAGCAGTGGACAGGGTGGTAGCTATGGCTACACCTTC

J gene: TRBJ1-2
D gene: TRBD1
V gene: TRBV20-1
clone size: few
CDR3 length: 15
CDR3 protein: CSARSGTGAHYGYTF
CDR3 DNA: TGCAGTGCTAGATCCGGGACAGGGGCCCACTATGGCTACACCTTC

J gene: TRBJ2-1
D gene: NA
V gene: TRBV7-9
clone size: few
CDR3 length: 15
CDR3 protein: CASRDGLSPYNEQFF
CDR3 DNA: TGTGCCAGCAGGGATGGACTATCCCCGTACAATGAGCAGTTCTTC

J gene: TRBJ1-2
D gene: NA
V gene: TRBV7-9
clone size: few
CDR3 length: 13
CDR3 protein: CASSLGYAGGYTF
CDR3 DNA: TGTGCCAGCAGCTTAGGGTACGCCGGTGGCTACACCTTC

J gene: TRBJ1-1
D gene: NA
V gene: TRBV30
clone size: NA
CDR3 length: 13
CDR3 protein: CAWSVREGTEAFF
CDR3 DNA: TGTGCCTGGAGTGTACGGGAGGGCACTGAAGCTTTCTTT

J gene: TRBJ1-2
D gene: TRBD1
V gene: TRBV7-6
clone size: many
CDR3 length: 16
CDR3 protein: CASSLAGVQGAGGYTF
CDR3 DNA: TGTGCCAGCAGCTTAGCTGGGGTACAGGGGGCCGGGGGCTACACCTTC

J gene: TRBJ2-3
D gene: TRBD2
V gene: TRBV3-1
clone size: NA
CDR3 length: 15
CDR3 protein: CASSPLLADTDTQYF
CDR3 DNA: TGTGCCAGCAGCCCCCTACTAGCGGACACAGATACGCAGTATTTT